The 22 T cell receptor beta chains below come from one sample, sequenced in a study of control samples from healthy donors and cancer patients. Generated by immunoSEQ multiplex PCR, the TCRdb table keeps only in-frame clones and is missing some. The sample carries approximately 85,000 clones, 85% to 90% recorded once. Sequencing used blood. All receptors derive from an older woman in good health.

V usage is TRBV2 and J usage is TRBJ1-2; no firm D call. The V end lost 6 bases, the J end lost 2 bases, and 10 bases lay between the germline ends. The germline CDR1 and CDR2 sequences are SNHLY and FYNNEI. The CDR3 is 13 residues long. The CDR3 DNA reads as TGTGCCAGCAGCGTAAAACCCAACTATGGCTACACCTTC. Its translation is CASSVKPNYGYTF. Using reference TRBV2 and TRBJ1-2 for the parts outside the CDR3, the full variable domain is EPEVTQTPSHQVTQMGQEVILRCVPISNHLYFYWYRQILGQKVEFLVSFYNNEISEKSEIFDDQFSVERPDGSNFTLKIRSTKLEDSAMYFCASSVKPNYGYTFGSGTRLTVV.

The chain employs TRBV19 and TRBJ2-7; D remains unclear. V shed 9 bases and J shed 1 base, with 16 bases lying between them. The CDR3 has 14 amino acids. Germline lookup yields CDR1 LNHDA and CDR2 SQIVND (reference sequence). The CDR3 region is CARFQPGGSYEQYF. The CDR3 DNA reads TGTGCCAGATTCCAACCGGGCGGATCCTACGAGCAGTACTTC.

The V gene is TRBV5-4, the J gene TRBJ1-2; a weak D match, TRBD1 (6 bases). CDR1 and CDR2 from the germline V gene are SGHNT and YYREEE (reference sequence). Trimming shortened V by 4 bases and J by 9 bases, and 16 bases separated the two germline ends. The CDR3 has 13 amino acids. This CDR3 is CASSPPGAGSYTF. For the CDR3, the DNA is TGTGCCAGCAGCCCCCCGGGGGCGGGGAGCTACACCTTC. Drawing the rest from reference TRBV5-4 and TRBJ1-2, the complete variable domain is ETGVTQSPTHLIKTRGQQVTLRCSSQSGHNTVSWYQQALGQGPQFIFQYYREEENGRGNFPPRFSGLQFPNYSSELNVNALELDDSALYLCASSPPGAGSYTFGSGTRLTVV.

This clone was observed once. The chain combines TRBV5-6 with TRBJ2-7; possibly TRBD1 or TRBD2 for D (5 bases each). Germline V gene data show CDR1 as SGHDT and CDR2 as YYEEEE. The germline V and J ends were trimmed by 0 bases and 3 bases, with 13 bases remaining between them. The CDR3 is 15 residues long. This chain's CDR3 is CASSLGGGYNYEQYF. DNA for the CDR3: TGTGCCAGCAGCTTGGGGGGCGGGTACAACTACGAGCAGTACTTC.

The chain has TRBV7-2 and TRBJ1-2; 11 positions match TRBD1. The germline V gene encodes CDR1 SGHTA and CDR2 FQGNSA. The CDR3 is 14 amino acids. V trimming: 3 bases; J trimming: 4 bases; junction bases outside the gene matches: 1. The CDR3: CASSLDRGPYGYTF. Written as DNA, the CDR3 is TGTGCCAGCAGCTTGGACAGGGGGCCCTATGGCTACACCTTC.

V usage is TRBV18 and J usage is TRBJ1-4; a possible D gene is TRBD1 (6 bases). The CDR3 has 15 amino acids. V gave up 3 bases and J gave up 8 bases, with 16 bases separating them. Germline assignment: CDR1 KGHSH and CDR2 LQKENI. In nucleotides, the CDR3 is TGTGCCAGCTCACCGACGGAGGGGGTCAGAGAAAAACTGTTTTTT. The encoded protein is CASSPTEGVREKLFF. The variable domain in full, completed from reference TRBV18 and TRBJ1-4, reads NAGVMQNPRHLVRRRGQEARLRCSPMKGHSHVYWYRQLPEEGLKFMVYLQKENIIDESGMPKERFSAEFPKEGPSILRIQQVVRGDSAAYFCASSPTEGVREKLFFGSGTQLSVL.

The table lists this clone with a count of one. This rearrangement joins TRBV7-8 to TRBJ2-3; the match to TRBD2 covers 7 bases. CDR1 SGHVS and CDR2 FQNEAQ come from the germline V gene. The CDR3 spans 15 residues. V trimming: 0 bases; J trimming: 4 bases; junction bases outside the gene matches: 4. CDR3 region: CASSLAAGSSDTQYF. CDR3 nucleotides: TGTGCCAGCAGCTTAGCAGCGGGAAGTTCAGATACGCAGTATTTT. Variable domain in full (rest from reference TRBV7-8 and TRBJ2-3): GAGVSQSPRYKVAKRGQDVALRCDPISGHVSLFWYQQALGQGPEFLTYFQNEAQLDKSGLPSDRFFAERPEGSVSTLKIQRTQQEDSAVYLCASSLAAGSSDTQYFGPGTRLTVL.

This chain joins TRBV5-1 and TRBJ2-7; possible D gene TRBD2, 6 bases. This CDR3 is built from 16 residues. With 0 bases removed from V and 4 bases from J, the gap between germline ends came to 17 bases. The germline gives CDR1 SGHRS, CDR2 YFSETQ. DNA for the CDR3: TGCGCCAGCAGCTTGGGTCAGTGGCGGGACTTTTACGAGCAGTACTTC. Its translation: CASSLGQWRDFYEQYF.

The chain is built from TRBV12-3 or TRBV12-4 and TRBJ2-2; D is unresolved. This CDR3 is 12 amino acids long. Trimming removed 8 bases at V and 11 bases at J, with 15 bases between. CDR3 protein: CASLGFGRELFF. CDR3 DNA: TGTGCCAGCTTGGGGTTTGGTAGAGAGCTGTTTTTT.

V and J are TRBV14 and TRBJ1-2, with 7 bases that match TRBD1. The germline V gene encodes CDR1 SGHDN and CDR2 FVKESK. Trimming removed 0 bases from V and 8 bases from J; junction bases left unmatched: 6. The CDR3 sequence is 14 residues long. CDR3 sequence reads: CASSQDKGARGYTF. Here the CDR3 DNA reads TGTGCCAGCAGCCAAGATAAGGGGGCGCGGGGCTACACCTTC. Complete variable domain (other parts from reference TRBV14 and TRBJ1-2): EAGVTQFPSHSVIEKGQTVTLRCDPISGHDNLYWYRRVMGKEIKFLLHFVKESKQDESGMPNNRFLAERTGGTYSTLKVQPAELEDSGVYFCASSQDKGARGYTFGSGTRLTVV.

V and J are TRBV6-5 and TRBJ1-2, with TRBD1 identical over 7 bases. CDR1 and CDR2 from the germline V gene are MNHEY and SVGAGI. The CDR3 spans 15 residues. Trimming removed 4 bases from V and 7 bases from J; junction bases left unmatched: 12. The CDR3 protein is CASSSYTTGDGGYTF. Here the CDR3 DNA reads TGTGCCAGCAGTTCGTACACAACAGGGGACGGTGGCTACACCTTC.

The V and J genes are TRBV19 and TRBJ2-3; 7 positions agree with TRBD2. There are 17 residues in the CDR3. With 5 bases clipped from V and 1 base from J, the junction kept 12 bases outside the gene matches. Looked up from germline, CDR1 is LNHDA and CDR2 is SQIVND (reference sequence). Here the CDR3 DNA reads TGTGCCAGTAGTCCGGGGGAGCGGGATGCCCGCACAGATACGCAGTATTTT. Its protein product is CASSPGERDARTDTQYF.

The V call is TRBV14, the J call TRBJ2-1; tentatively, D is TRBD1 or TRBD2 (5 bases each). Germline-derived CDR1 and CDR2 are SGHDN and FVKESK. The V end was cut by 3 bases, the J end by 4 bases, with 19 bases between. The CDR3 has 17 residues. The CDR3 is CASSQSSGTPAYNEQFF. CDR3 DNA sequence: TGTGCCAGCAGCCAGTCCTCCGGGACCCCCGCGTACAATGAGCAGTTCTTC.

The rearrangement links TRBV29-1 to TRBJ1-1; D might be TRBD1 (6 bases). The CDR3 has 12 residues. Germline V gene data show CDR1 as SQVTM and CDR2 as ANQGSEA. Trimming cost V 4 bases and J 3 bases, with 9 bases left between them. This CDR3 is CSVGGADTEAFF. The CDR3 region has the DNA TGCAGCGTTGGGGGGGCTGACACTGAAGCTTTCTTT. The full variable domain, rest sourced from reference TRBV29-1 and TRBJ1-1, is SAVISQKPSRDICQRGTSLTIQCQVDSQVTMMFWYRQQPGQSLTLIATANQGSEATYESGFVIDKFPISRPNLTFSTLTVSNMSPEDSSIYLCSVGGADTEAFFGQGTRLTVV.

The chain links TRBV10-3 to TRBJ2-5; D gene ambiguous. The V gene's germline CDR1 is ENHRY and CDR2 SYGVKD. V lost 3 bases, J lost 2 bases, and 10 bases lay in between. The CDR3 is 14 amino acids. The chain's CDR3 is CAISDLGAQETQYF. In DNA form, the CDR3 reads TGTGCCATCAGTGATTTGGGCGCGCAAGAGACCCAGTACTTC.

This clone was counted a single time. The chain links TRBV7-6 to TRBJ2-1; 7 bases are a match to TRBD1. Trimming at V came to 5 bases and at J to 0 bases, leaving 4 bases not matched to a gene. Germline lookup yields CDR1 SGHVS and CDR2 FNYEAQ. The CDR3 sequence is 15 residues long. CDR3 region: CASSRDRSSYNEQFF. In DNA form, the CDR3 reads TGTGCCAGCAGCCGGGACAGAAGCTCCTACAATGAGCAGTTCTTC.

V gene TRBV5-1 combines with J gene TRBJ1-1; D is possibly TRBD1 (5 bases). Deletions cut 2 bases from V and 1 base from J, with 9 bases between. Germline V gene data show CDR1 as SGHRS and CDR2 as YFSETQ. The CDR3 extends over 14 amino acids. The CDR3 DNA follows: TGCGCCAGCAGCTTAACCGGGACGAACACTGAAGCTTTCTTT. This translates into CASSLTGTNTEAFF.

The V gene is TRBV4-1, the J gene TRBJ1-4; no clear D. This CDR3 contains 13 residues. Per germline, CDR1 MGHRA and CDR2 YSYEKL. V dropped 1 base and J dropped 11 bases, with 11 bases sitting between them. The CDR3 is CASSQGRFEKLFF. The CDR3 DNA is TGCGCCAGCAGCCAAGGGCGTTTCGAGAAACTGTTTTTT.

V usage is TRBV7-9 and J usage is TRBJ2-5; 9 bases agree with TRBD1. V gave up 5 bases and J gave up 5 bases; unmatched junction bases: 9. The CDR3 length is 15 residues. Per germline, CDR1 SEHNR and CDR2 FQNEAQ (reference sequence). CDR3 protein: CASSVGTGQWETQYF. The CDR3 DNA follows: TGTGCCAGCAGCGTTGGGACAGGGCAGTGGGAGACCCAGTACTTC.

The chain carries TRBV5-6 and TRBJ2-5, with 10 nucleotides matching TRBD2. The CDR3 has 15 residues. The V gene's germline CDR1 is SGHDT and CDR2 YYEEEE. After removal of 2 bases from V and 4 bases from J, the junction contained 5 bases not matched to a gene. CDR3 DNA sequence: TGTGCCAGCAGCTTTTCTAGCGGGAGCGGAGAGACCCAGTACTTC. Translated, it gives CASSFSSGSGETQYF.

The chain uses TRBV6-2 or TRBV6-3 and TRBJ1-2; 10 bases map to TRBD1. J gave up 8 bases and V 2 bases, and 2 bases lay outside the gene matches. CDR3 length equals 13 residues. CDR1 is MNHEY, CDR2 SVGEGT, per germline. The CDR3 sequence is CASSYGTGEGYTF. The CDR3 DNA follows: TGTGCCAGCAGTTACGGGACAGGGGAGGGCTACACCTTC.

In its sample, this clone was seen once. Here the CDR3 DNA reads TGTGCCACCAGTGATCGGACAGGGGATTACAATGAGCAGTTCTTC. This gives the protein CATSDRTGDYNEQFF. J is TRBJ2-1 and V is TRBV24-1; 9 nucleotides align to TRBD1. Per germline, CDR1 KGHDR and CDR2 SFDVKD. After removal of 3 bases from V and 4 bases from J, the junction contained 3 bases not matched to a gene. The CDR3 consists of 15 residues.